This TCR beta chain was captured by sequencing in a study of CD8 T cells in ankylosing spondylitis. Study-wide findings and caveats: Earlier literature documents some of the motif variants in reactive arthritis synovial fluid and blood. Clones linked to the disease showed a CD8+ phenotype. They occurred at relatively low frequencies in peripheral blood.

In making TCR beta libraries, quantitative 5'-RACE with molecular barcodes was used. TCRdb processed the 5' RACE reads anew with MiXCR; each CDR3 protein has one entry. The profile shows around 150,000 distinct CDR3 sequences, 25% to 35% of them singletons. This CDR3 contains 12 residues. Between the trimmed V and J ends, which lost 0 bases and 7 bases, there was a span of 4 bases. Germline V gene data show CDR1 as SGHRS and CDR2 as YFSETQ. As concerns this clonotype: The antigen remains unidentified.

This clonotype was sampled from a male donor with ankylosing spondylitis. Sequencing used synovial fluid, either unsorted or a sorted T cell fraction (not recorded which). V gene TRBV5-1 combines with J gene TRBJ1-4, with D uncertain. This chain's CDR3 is CASSLVGEKLFF. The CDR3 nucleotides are TGCGCCAGCAGCTTGGTTGGTGAAAAACTGTTTTTT.